A single TCR beta chain is shown here with its context. Its cognate antigen has yet to be identified. There are no base qualities to consult, and no much larger clone falls within one base. The germline V gene sets CDR1 to SNHLY and CDR2 to FYNNEI. The cysteine opens and the phenylalanine closes a CDR3 of 16 amino acids. Kept here is only the CDR3 DNA, which spans 48 bases and is read in frame from base 1. V is clipped by 5 bases and J by 4 bases, and the sequence between their germline boundaries is 18 bases long. This sample is part of a study of shared clonotypes between healthy human individuals (dated by TCRdb to 2020 to 2022). Study-level background: A couple of women and a few men aged 18 to 49 years were included in the cohort. To increase sequencing depth and limit assay-specific biases, TCR repertoire library preparation and sequencing were carried out by different laboratories using diverse techniques. The study deeply sequenced blood TCR repertoires of about five healthy adults to estimate repertoire size and the extent of clonotype sharing between individuals. For each donor, CD4 naive and CD4 memory were each run on three plates, CD8 naive on two plates, and CD8 memory on one plate. Between about 0.9 and 9 billion PBMCs per donor were obtained by leukapheresis. What the research found in general, with its limitations: Across a handful of donors, roughly 5% of naive CD4, approximately 3.6% of naive CD8, about 2% of memory CD4, and roughly 0.4% of memory CD8 clonotypes were shared. Naive subsets generally had larger estimated clonotype richness than memory subsets. Rarefaction of sorted-subset datasets indicated incomplete sequencing despite the large sequencing depth. Sampling was restricted to blood, and TCR repertoires in tissue are likely to differ from TCR repertoires in blood. Based on pairwise subsampling, the degree of clonotype sharing among donors was expected to be affected by sequencing depth. Clonotypes shared by all four sorted-subset donors showed higher generation probabilities than non-shared clonotypes. Because the study included a small number of donors, the genetic and exposure-history diversity represented was limited.

Using the deep immunoSEQ assay, TCR CDR3 regions were amplified from genomic DNA by multiplex PCR. For each cell subset, the extracted genomic DNA was distributed evenly across all wells of several immunoSEQ 96-well plates, and each plate served as one replicate. For sorted subsets, each replicate PCR was loaded with about 200 ng genomic DNA, equivalent to 25,000 to 30,000 T cell genomes. Purified libraries were quantified with a Qubit 3.0 fluorometer, sized on a Bioanalyzer 2100, and re-quantified with the KAPA Library Quantification kit. Every immunoSEQ 96-well plate was sequenced on a separate single-read 150-cycle Illumina NextSeq 550 flow cell. In the source study's methods: Because the immunoSEQ output included only junctional sequences and no quality scores, the filtering could not be the same as the filtering used for full-length reads. Sequences were annotated with PyIR, a Python wrapper for IgBLAST v1.9, using IMGT germline references to assign V/J genes and CDR3. Any read was removed if the V/J assignment was weak (E-value above 1e-6), the CDR3 was missing, or the read contained stop codons, out-of-frame junctions, or ambiguous translated residues. V3J clonotypes were defined as sequences sharing the same inferred V gene, J gene, and CDR3 amino acid sequence. To compute the percentage overlap between repertoires, the number of shared unique clonotypes was divided by the size of the smaller repertoire. RTK rarefaction, the Chao1 estimator, and Recon v2.1 estimates of unobserved clonotypes were used to assess repertoire richness. Generation probabilities for all TCRbeta clonotypes obtained by the gDNA method from a handful of donors were computed using OLGA. Drawn from immuneACCESS, this table holds only the in-frame rearrangements with V and J called that TCRdb kept. Clones are partly lost; checked studies trace under half to an unresolved V gene and leave the rest unexplained. That table supplies the V and J calls and clone size; D and trimming were determined from the DNA. A total of over a million clones appear in this sample, about 74% of them only once. Over 1.3% of the sample lies in the top ten.

Donors were healthy HIV-negative adults with no recently reported acute infections or vaccinations. All donors were Caucasian adults living in Nashville, Tennessee, USA. Magnetic negative selection was used to enrich CD4+ T cells, after which naive cells were positively selected on CD45RA and the negative fraction became the memory subset. Blood was obtained by leukapheresis, after which PBMCs were separated by Ficoll-Histopaque density gradient centrifugation and cryopreserved in liquid nitrogen vapor phase. Analytical flow cytometry was used to check the purity and quantity of every magnetically sorted T cell population. From each sorted fraction, genomic DNA was isolated and quantified by UV absorbance on a Nanodrop 2000c.

The chain was built from TRBV2 and TRBJ1-3; the D gene is perhaps TRBD1, on 6 matching bases. The TCR was taken from a man between 18 and 29 years old in good health. The sample was memory CD4+ T cells sorted from blood. Read against the paper, the sample's cell subset or site label means: CD45RA-negative fraction. The DNA sequence reads TGTGCCAGCAGTTCGGGGACACCCTCGTCGGGAAACACCATATATTTT. Its protein product is CASSSGTPSSGNTIYF. The CDR3, completed at both ends by the reference TRBV2 and TRBJ1-3 genes, gives the full variable domain EPEVTQTPSHQVTQMGQEVILRCVPISNHLYFYWYRQILGQKVEFLVSFYNNEISEKSEIFDDQFSVERPDGSNFTLKIRSTKLEDSAMYFCASSSGTPSSGNTIYFGEGSWLTVV.